Listed below are T cell receptor beta chains from one sample, sequenced in a study of OX40 agonist ivuxolimab in advanced cancers. TCRdb's table, derived via immunoSEQ multiplex PCR, lists solely in-frame clones and lacks some. Of approximately 68,000 clones detected, around nine tenths appear once; the ten largest clones hold under 0.75%. This specimen consisted of CD4+ or CD8+ T cells sorted from blood, obtained in a trial of the OX40 agonist ivuxolimab. The receptors were sampled from an adult with an advanced solid tumor such as melanoma, head and neck, liver or kidney cancer. The CDR3 runs from the conserved cysteine through the conserved F or W. Only some rows state a clone size, as once, few, many or a class for expanded clones.

j_gene,v_gene,abundance,CDR3aa
TRBJ1-5,TRBV6-6,NA,CASGGQFSNQPQHF
TRBJ2-7,TRBV5-6,NA,CASSLGGFEQYF
TRBJ2-3,TRBV9,NA,CASSVFWLSTDTQYF
TRBJ2-3,TRBV28,NA,CASDSGTSGRNTDTQYF
TRBJ1-1,TRBV5-1,once,CASSLAGRLNTEAFF
TRBJ2-5,TRBV28,once,CASSDPPRVAAQYF
TRBJ2-5,TRBV14,NA,CASSRYPGPQETQYF
TRBJ1-4,TRBV7-9,NA,CASSSGGGPTNEKLFF
TRBJ2-3,TRBV18,NA,CASSPAGAWGTDTQYF
TRBJ1-1,TRBV7-9,NA,CASSLQPATEAFF
TRBJ1-2,TRBV5-1,NA,CASSFQGDYGYTF
TRBJ2-5,TRBV18,NA,CASSPPSNTQTQYF
TRBJ2-7,TRBV6-5,NA,CASSLAGGLSEQYF
TRBJ1-4,TRBV6-1,NA,CASSLYGGLNEKLFF